This T cell receptor (beta chain) was observed in a study of T-cell memory formation after mild COVID-19. Study context: Among the donors, TCR clusters were largely specific to each donor.

TCRdb passed the 5' RACE reads through MiXCR, listing each CDR3 protein once. The sample lists roughly 100,000 distinct CDR3 sequences; 15% to 20% were seen once. The CDR3 length is 15 residues. J lost 3 bases, V lost 2 bases, and 8 bases had no gene match. Germline assignment: CDR1 SGHRS and CDR2 YFSETQ. The sequence was obtained from an adult woman who had mild COVID-19 (a few samples of this study predate the infection). Cell type and time point are not known. The rearrangement links TRBV5-1 to TRBJ2-7; 7 nucleotides line up with TRBD2. The sequenced sample consisted of PBMCs or a T cell subset sorted from them (not recorded which). For the CDR3, the DNA is TGCGCCAGCAGCTTTACTAGCGACCCGTTCTACGAGCAGTACTTC. It is translated as CASSFTSDPFYEQYF.